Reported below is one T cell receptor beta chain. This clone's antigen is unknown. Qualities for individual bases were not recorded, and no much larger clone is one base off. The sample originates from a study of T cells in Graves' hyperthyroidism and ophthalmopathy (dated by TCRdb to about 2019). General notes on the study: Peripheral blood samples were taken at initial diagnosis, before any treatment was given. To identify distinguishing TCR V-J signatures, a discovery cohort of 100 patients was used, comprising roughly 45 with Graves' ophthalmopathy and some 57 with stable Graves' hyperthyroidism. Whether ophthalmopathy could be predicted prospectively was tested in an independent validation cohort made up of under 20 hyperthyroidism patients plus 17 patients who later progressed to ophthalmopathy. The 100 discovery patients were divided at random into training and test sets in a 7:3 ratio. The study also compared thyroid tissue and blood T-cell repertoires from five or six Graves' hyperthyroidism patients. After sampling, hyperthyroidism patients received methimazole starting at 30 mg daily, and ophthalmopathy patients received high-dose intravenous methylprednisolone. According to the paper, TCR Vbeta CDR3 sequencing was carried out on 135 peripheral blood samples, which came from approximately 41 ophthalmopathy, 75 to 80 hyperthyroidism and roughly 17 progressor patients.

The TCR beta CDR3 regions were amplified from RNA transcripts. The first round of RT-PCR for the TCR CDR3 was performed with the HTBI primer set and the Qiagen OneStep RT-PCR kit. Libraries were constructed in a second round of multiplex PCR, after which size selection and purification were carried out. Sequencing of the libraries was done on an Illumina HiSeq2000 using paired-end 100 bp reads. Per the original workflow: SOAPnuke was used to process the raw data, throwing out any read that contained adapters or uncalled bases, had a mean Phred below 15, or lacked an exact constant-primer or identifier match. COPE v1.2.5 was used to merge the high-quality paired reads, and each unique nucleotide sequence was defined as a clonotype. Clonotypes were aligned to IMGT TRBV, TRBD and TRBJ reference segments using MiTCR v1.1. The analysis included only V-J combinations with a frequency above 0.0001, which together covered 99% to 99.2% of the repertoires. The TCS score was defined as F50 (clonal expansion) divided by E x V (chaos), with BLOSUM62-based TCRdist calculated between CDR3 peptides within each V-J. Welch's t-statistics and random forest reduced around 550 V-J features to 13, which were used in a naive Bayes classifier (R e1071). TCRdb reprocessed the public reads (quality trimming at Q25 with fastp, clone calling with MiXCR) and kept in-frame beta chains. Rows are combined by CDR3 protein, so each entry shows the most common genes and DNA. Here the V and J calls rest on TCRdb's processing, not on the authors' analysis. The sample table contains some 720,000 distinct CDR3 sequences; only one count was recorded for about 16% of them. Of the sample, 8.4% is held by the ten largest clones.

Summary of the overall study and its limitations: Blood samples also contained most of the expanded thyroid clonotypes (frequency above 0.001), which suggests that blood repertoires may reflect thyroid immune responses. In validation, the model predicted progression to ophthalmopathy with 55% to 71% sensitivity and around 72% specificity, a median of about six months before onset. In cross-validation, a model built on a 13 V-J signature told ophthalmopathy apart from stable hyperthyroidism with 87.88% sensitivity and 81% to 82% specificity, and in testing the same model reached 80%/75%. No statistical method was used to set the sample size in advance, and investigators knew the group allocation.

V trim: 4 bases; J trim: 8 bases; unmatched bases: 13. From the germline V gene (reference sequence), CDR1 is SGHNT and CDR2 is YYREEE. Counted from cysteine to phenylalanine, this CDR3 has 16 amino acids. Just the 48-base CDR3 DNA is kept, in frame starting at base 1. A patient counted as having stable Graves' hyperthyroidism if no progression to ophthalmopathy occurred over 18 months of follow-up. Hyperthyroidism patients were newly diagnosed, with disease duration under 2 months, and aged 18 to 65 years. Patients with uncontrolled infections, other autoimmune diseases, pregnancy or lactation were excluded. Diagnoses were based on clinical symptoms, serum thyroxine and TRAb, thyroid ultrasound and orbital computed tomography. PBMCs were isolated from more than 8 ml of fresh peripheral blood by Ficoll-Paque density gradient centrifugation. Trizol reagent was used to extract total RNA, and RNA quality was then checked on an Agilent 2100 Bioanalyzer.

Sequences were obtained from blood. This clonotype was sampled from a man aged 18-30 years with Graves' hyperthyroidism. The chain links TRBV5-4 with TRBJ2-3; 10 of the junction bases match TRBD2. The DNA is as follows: TGTGCCAGCAGCAGACCGGGACTAGCGAAAAGAGTTACGCAGTATTTT. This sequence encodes CASSRPGLAKRVTQYF.